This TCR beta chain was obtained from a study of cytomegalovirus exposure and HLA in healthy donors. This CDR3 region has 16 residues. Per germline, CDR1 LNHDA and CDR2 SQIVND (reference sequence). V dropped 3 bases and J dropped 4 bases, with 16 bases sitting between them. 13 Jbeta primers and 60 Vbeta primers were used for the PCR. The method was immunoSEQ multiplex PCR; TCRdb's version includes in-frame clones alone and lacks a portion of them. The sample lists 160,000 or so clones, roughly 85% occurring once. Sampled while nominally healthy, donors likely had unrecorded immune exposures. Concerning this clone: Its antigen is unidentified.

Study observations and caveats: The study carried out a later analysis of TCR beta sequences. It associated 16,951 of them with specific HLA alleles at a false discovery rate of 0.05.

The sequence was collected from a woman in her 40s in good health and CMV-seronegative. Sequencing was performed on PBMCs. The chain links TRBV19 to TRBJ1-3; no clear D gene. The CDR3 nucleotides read TGTGCCAGTAGTATTGGGTCGTTCAGCGCGGGAAACACCATATATTTT. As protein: CASSIGSFSAGNTIYF.